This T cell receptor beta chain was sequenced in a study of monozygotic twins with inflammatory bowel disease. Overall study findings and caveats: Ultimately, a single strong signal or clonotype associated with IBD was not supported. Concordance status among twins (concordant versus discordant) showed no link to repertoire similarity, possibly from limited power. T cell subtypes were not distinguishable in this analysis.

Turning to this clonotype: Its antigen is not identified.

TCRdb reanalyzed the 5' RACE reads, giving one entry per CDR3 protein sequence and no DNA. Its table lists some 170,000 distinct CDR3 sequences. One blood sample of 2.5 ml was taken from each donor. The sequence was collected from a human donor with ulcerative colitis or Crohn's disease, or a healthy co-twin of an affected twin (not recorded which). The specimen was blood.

CDR3 sequence: CATSDSTSGRLNEQFF. The rearrangement uses TRBV24-1 and TRBJ2-1; the D call of TRBD2 rests on TCRdb alone, since no DNA is present to check it. The CDR3 is 16 amino acids. Per the germline V gene, CDR1 is KGHDR and CDR2 is SFDVKD.